In this sample, the clone carrying this T cell receptor (beta chain) turned up once. These data come from a study of control samples from healthy donors and cancer patients. The germline gives CDR1 SEHNR, CDR2 FQNEAQ (reference sequence). Trimming left V 1 base short and J 5 bases short, with 11 bases between. The CDR3 sequence is 14 residues long. TCRdb's copy holds only in-frame clones and misses some; the assay was immunoSEQ multiplex PCR. The sample has some 89,000 clones; roughly 86% are singletons. The sequencing input was blood. The rearrangement uses TRBV7-9 and TRBJ1-2; perhaps TRBD1 as D (6 bases). This TCR derives from a man aged 30 to 39 in good health. The CDR3 nucleotides read TGTGCCAGCAGCTTAGTCGGGGGCGGGTATGGCTACACCTTC. This translates into CASSLVGGGYGYTF.